The clone carrying this T cell receptor (beta chain) was found a few times. This record belongs to a study of blood T cell repertoires in COVID-19. At the level of the study: Whether acute or convalescent, the COVID-19 samples came from the United States, Italy and Spain. PBMCs, B-cell-depleted T cells, or T cells provided the cDNA or gDNA that made up the material.

Germline V gives CDR1 MNHEY, CDR2 SVGAGI. The V end was cut by 5 bases, the J end by 14 bases, with 19 bases between. The CDR3 covers 13 residues. Seattle patients were enrolled during active infection and followed longitudinally. As originally analysed: The assay estimated nucleated cells by amplifying reference gene primers. Measured with immunoSEQ multiplex PCR; TCRdb has only the in-frame clones, and not every one. That table furnishes V, J and clone size, whereas the DNA furnished D and trimming. The data hold about 89,000 clones, with roughly 80% observed a single time. The V gene is TRBV6-5, the J gene TRBJ1-5; D is undetermined. Sequencing was done on a sample of peripheral blood. This clonotype was sampled from a man aged 65 to 85 with COVID-19, enrolled during active disease. Written as DNA, the CDR3 is TGTGCCAGCAGTCCCCTTGAAAGGAAGGGAGAGCATTTT. Its translation is CASSPLERKGEHF.